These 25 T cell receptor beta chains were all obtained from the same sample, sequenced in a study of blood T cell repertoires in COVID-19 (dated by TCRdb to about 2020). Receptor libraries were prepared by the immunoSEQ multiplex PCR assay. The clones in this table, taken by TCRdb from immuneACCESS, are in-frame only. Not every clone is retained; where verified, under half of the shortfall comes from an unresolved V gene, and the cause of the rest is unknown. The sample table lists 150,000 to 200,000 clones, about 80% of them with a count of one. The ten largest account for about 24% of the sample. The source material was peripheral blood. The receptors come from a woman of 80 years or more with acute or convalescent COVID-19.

In DNA form, the CDR3 reads TGTGCCAGTAGTATTAGCGGGCCGGAATACAATGAGCAGTTCTTC. Its protein product is CASSISGPEYNEQFF. The genes are TRBV19 and TRBJ2-1; 7 bases align to TRBD2. Looked up from germline, CDR1 is LNHDA and CDR2 is SQIVND (reference sequence). This CDR3 has 15 amino acids. The trim removed 3 bases at V and 4 bases at J, leaving 6 bases unmatched.

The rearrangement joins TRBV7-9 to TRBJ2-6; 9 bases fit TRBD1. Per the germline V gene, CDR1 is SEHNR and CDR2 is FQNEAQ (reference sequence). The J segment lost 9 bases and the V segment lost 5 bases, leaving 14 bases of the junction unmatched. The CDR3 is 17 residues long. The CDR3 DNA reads TGTGCCAGCAGCGTCGGACAGGGGTCGGACTTTGGCAACGTCCTGACTTTC. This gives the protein CASSVGQGSDFGNVLTF.

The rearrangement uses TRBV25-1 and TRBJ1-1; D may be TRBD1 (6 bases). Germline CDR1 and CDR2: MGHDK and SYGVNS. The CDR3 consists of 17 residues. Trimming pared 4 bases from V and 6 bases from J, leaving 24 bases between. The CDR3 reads CASSAPGWQGLTSEAFF. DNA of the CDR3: TGTGCCAGCAGTGCCCCAGGGTGGCAGGGGTTAACATCTGAAGCTTTCTTT. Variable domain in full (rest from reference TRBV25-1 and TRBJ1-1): EADIYQTPRYLVIGTGKKITLECSQTMGHDKMYWYQQDPGMELHLIHYSYGVNSTEKGDLSSESTVSRIRTEHFPLTLESARPSHTSQYLCASSAPGWQGLTSEAFFGQGTRLTVV.

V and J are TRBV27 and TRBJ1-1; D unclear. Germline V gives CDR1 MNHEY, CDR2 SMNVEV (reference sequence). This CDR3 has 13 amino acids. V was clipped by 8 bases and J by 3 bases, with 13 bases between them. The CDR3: CASYLRDYTEAFF. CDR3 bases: TGTGCCAGCTACCTTCGAGACTACACTGAAGCTTTCTTT.

CDR3 sequence: CASSHAGLPMDEQFF. The CDR3 coding sequence is TGTGCCAGCAGCCACGCCGGACTACCGATGGATGAGCAGTTCTTC. The chain combines TRBV3-1 (or the pseudogene TRBV3-2) with TRBJ2-1, with a tentative D call TRBD2 (6 bases). The germline CDR1 and CDR2 sequences are LGHDT and YNNKEL (reference sequence). The V end was cut by 3 bases, the J end by 8 bases, with 17 bases between. The CDR3 covers 15 residues.

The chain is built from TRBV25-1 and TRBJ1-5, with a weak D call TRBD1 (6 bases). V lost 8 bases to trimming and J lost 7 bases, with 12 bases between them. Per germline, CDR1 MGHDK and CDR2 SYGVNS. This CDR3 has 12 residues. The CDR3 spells CASQQGVQPQHF. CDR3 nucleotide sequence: TGTGCCAGCCAACAGGGCGTCCAGCCCCAGCATTTT.

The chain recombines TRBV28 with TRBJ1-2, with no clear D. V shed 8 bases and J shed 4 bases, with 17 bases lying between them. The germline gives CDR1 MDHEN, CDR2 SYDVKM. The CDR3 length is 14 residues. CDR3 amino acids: CASLAGNPVYGYTF. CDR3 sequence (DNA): TGTGCCAGCCTCGCGGGCAACCCGGTCTATGGCTACACCTTC.

The CDR3 DNA follows: TGTGCCAGCAGTTTATCCCGAGCTCAGCCCCAGCATTTT. It encodes CASSLSRAQPQHF. The chain joins TRBV27 to TRBJ1-5, with D hard to call. V was pared by 0 bases and J by 6 bases, with 6 bases between. Germline CDR1 is MNHEY and CDR2 is SMNVEV (reference sequence). The CDR3 runs 13 residues.

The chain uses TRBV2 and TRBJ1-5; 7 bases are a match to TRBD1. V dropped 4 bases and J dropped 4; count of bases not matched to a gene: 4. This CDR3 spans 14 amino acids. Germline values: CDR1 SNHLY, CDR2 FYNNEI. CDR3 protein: CASSGQGVNQPQHF. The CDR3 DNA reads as TGTGCCAGCAGTGGACAGGGAGTAAATCAGCCCCAGCATTTT.

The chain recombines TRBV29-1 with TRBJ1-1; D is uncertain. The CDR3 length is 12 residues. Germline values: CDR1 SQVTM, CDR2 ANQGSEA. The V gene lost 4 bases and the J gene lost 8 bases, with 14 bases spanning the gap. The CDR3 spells CSVGADGREAFF. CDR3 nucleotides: TGCAGCGTTGGGGCCGACGGTCGGGAAGCTTTCTTT.

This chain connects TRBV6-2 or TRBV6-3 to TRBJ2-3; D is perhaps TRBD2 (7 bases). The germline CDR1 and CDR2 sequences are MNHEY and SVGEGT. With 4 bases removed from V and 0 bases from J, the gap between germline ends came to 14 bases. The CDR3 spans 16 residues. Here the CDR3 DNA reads TGTGCCAGCAGTTCAGGGGAGGGCCGGAGCACAGATACGCAGTATTTT. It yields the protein CASSSGEGRSTDTQYF.

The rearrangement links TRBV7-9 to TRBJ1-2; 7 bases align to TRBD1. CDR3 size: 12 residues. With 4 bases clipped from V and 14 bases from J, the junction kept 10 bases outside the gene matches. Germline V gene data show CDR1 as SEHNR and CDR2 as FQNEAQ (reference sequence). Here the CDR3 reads CASSSPQGRGTF. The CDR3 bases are TGTGCCAGCAGCTCCCCACAGGGGCGAGGGACCTTC.

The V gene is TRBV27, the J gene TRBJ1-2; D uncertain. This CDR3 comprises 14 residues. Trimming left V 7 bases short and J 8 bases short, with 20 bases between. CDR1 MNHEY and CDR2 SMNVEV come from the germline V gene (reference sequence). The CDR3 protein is CASTPRFRTNGYTF. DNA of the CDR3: TGTGCCAGCACTCCTAGATTCCGAACTAACGGCTACACCTTC.

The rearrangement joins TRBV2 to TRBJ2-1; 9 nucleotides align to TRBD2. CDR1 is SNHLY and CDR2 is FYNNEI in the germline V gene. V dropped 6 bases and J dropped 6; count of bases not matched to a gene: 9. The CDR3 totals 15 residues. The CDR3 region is CASRKGGLASNEQFF. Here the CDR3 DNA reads TGTGCCAGCAGAAAAGGAGGACTAGCGAGCAATGAGCAGTTCTTC. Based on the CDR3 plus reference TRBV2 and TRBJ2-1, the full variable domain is EPEVTQTPSHQVTQMGQEVILRCVPISNHLYFYWYRQILGQKVEFLVSFYNNEISEKSEIFDDQFSVERPDGSNFTLKIRSTKLEDSAMYFCASRKGGLASNEQFFGPGTRLTVL.

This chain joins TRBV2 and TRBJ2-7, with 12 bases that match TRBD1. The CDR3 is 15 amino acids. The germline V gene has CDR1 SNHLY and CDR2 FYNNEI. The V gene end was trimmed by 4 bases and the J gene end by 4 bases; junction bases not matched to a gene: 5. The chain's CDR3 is CASSVRGQGAYEQYF. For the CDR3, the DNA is TGTGCCAGCAGTGTAAGGGGACAGGGGGCGTACGAGCAGTACTTC. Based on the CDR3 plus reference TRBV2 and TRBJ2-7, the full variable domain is EPEVTQTPSHQVTQMGQEVILRCVPISNHLYFYWYRQILGQKVEFLVSFYNNEISEKSEIFDDQFSVERPDGSNFTLKIRSTKLEDSAMYFCASSVRGQGAYEQYFGPGTRLTVT.

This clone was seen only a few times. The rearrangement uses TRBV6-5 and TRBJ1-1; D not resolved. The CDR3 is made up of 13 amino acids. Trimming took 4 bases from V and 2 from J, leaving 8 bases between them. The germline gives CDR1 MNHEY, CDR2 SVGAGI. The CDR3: CASSFGPNTEAFF. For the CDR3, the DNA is TGTGCCAGCAGTTTTGGGCCTAACACTGAAGCTTTCTTT.

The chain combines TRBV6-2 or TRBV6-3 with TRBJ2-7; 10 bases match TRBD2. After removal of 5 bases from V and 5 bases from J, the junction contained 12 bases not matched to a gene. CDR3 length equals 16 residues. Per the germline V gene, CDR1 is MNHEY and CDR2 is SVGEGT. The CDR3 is CASSSPGSSGRNEQYF. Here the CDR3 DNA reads TGTGCCAGCAGTAGTCCCGGTAGTAGCGGGAGGAACGAGCAGTACTTC.

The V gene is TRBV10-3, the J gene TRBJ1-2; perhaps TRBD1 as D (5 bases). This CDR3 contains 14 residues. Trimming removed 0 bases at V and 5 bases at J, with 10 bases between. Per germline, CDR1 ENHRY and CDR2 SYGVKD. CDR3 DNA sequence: TGTGCCATCAGTGAGTCCGACAGACCATATGGCTACACCTTC. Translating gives CAISESDRPYGYTF.

For the CDR3, the DNA is TGTGCCAGCAGTTCCGGACAGATAAATTCACCCCTCCACTTT. As protein: CASSSGQINSPLHF. The chain links TRBV6-6 to TRBJ1-6; D possibly corresponds to TRBD1 (6 bases). Trimming cost V 4 bases and J 7 bases, with 11 bases left between them. The CDR3 has 14 residues. CDR1 MNHNY and CDR2 SVGAGI come from the germline V gene (reference sequence).

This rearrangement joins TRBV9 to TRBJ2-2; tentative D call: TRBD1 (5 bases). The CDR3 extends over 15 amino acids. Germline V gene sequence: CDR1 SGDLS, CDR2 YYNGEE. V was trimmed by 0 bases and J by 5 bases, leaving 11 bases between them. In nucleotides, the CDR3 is TGTGCCAGCAGCGTAGAGGCAGGGTGGACCGGGGAGCTGTTTTTT. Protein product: CASSVEAGWTGELFF.

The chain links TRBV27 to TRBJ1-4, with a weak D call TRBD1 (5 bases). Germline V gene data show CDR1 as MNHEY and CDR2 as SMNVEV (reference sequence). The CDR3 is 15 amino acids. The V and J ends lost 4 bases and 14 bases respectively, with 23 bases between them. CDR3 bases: TGTGCCAGCAGTTCCAGTAACTCGAACGCGGCAGGGCTGTTTTTT. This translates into CASSSSNSNAAGLFF.

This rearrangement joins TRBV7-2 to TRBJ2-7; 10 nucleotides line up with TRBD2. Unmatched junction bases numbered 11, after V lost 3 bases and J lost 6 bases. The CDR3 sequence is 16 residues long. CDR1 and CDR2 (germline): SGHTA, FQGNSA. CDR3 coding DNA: TGTGCCAGCAGCTTCCTACCTAGCGGGGGCGGGGGCGAGCAGTACTTC. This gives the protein CASSFLPSGGGGEQYF. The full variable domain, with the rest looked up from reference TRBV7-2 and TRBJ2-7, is GAGVSQSPSNKVTEKGKDVELRCDPISGHTALYWYRQSLGQGLEFLIYFQGNSAPDKSGLPSDRFSAERTGGSVSTLTIQRTQQEDSAVYLCASSFLPSGGGGEQYFGPGTRLTVT.

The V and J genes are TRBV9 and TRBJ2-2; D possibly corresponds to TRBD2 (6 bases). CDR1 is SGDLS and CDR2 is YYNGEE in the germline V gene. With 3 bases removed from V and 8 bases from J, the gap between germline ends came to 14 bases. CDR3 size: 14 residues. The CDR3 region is CASSEGSGEGELFF. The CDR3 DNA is TGTGCCAGCAGCGAGGGATCGGGGGAGGGGGAGCTGTTTTTT.

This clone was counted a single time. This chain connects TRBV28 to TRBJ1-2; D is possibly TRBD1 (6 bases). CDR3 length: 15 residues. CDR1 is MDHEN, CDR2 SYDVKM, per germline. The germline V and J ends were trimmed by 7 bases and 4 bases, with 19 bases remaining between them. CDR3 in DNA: TGTGCCAGCATAAGAGGTGGCAGGGGCGGCTATGGCTACACCTTC. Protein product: CASIRGGRGGYGYTF.

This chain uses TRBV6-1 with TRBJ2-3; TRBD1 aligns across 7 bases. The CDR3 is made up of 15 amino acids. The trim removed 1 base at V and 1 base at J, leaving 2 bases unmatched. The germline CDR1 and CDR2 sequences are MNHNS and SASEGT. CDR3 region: CASSEGQGGTDTQYF. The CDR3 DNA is TGTGCCAGCAGTGAAGGGCAGGGGGGCACAGATACGCAGTATTTT.